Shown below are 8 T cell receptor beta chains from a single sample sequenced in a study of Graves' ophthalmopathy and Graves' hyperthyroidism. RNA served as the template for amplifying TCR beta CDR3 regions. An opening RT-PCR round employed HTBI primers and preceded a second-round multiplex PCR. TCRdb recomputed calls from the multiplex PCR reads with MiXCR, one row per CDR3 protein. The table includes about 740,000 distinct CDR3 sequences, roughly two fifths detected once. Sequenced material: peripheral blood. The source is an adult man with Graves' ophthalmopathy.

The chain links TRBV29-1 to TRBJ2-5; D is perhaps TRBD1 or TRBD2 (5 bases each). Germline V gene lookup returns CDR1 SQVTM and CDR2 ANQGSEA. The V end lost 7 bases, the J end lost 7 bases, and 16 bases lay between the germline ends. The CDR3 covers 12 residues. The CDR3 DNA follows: TGCAGCGCCTGGGACGGCCGGGGGACCCAGTACTTC. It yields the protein CSAWDGRGTQYF.

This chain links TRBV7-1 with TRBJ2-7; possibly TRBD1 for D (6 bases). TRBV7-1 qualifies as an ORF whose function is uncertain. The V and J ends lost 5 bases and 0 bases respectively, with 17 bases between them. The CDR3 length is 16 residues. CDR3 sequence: CASSRTSRGSSYEQYF. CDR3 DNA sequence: TGTGCCAGCAGCCGAACTTCTAGGGGGAGCTCCTACGAGCAGTACTTC.

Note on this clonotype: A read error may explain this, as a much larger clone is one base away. CDR3 loop: CARSADRATNYGYTF. The CDR3 DNA is TGTGCCCGCAGCGCGGACAGGGCTACAAACTATGGCTACACCTTC. The genes are TRBV7-1 and TRBJ1-2; 8 nucleotides match TRBD1. TRBV7-1 is sorted into the ORF group, with uncertain function. The CDR3 has 15 amino acids.

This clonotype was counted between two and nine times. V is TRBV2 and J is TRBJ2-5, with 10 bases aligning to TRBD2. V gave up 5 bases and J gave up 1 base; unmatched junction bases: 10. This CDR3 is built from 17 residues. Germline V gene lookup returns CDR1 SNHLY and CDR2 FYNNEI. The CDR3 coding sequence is TGTGCCAGCAGTTACGCTCCGGGACTAGCGATCCAAGAGACCCAGTACTTC. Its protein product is CASSYAPGLAIQETQYF.

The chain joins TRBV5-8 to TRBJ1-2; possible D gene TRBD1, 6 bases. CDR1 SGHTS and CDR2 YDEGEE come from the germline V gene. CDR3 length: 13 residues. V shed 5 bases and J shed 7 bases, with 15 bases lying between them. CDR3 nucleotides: TGTGCCAGCAGGATAACAGGGTATGGTGGCTACACCTTC. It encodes CASRITGYGGYTF.

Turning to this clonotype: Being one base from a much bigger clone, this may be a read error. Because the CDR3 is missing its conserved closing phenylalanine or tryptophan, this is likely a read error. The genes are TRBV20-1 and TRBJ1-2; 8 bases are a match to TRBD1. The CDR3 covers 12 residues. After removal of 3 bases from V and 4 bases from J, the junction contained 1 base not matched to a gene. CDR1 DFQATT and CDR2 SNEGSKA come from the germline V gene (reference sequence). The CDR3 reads CSASGTGYGYTL. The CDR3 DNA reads TGCAGTGCTAGCGGGACAGGCTATGGCTACACCCTC.

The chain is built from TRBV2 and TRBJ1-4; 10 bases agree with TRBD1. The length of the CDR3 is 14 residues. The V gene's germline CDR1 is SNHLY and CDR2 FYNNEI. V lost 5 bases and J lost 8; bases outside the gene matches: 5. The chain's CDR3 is CASSFGTGVEKLFF. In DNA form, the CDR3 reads TGTGCCAGCAGTTTCGGGACAGGGGTGGAAAAACTGTTTTTT. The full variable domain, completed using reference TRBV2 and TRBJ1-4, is EPEVTQTPSHQVTQMGQEVILRCVPISNHLYFYWYRQILGQKVEFLVSFYNNEISEKSEIFDDQFSVERPDGSNFTLKIRSTKLEDSAMYFCASSFGTGVEKLFFGSGTQLSVL.

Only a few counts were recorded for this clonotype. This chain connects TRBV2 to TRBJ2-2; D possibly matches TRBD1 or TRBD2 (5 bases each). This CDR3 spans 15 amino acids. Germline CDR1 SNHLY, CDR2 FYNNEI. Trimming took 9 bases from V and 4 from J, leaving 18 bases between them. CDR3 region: CASAPRGSSTGELFF. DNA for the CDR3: TGTGCCAGTGCCCCCCGGGGCTCGAGCACCGGGGAGCTGTTTTTT.